What follows are 14 T cell receptor beta chains derived from one specimen sequenced in a study of cytomegalovirus exposure and HLA in healthy donors. This table comes from immunoSEQ multiplex PCR, and its TCRdb copy is limited to in-frame clones, with some not included. The data show approximately 280,000 clones, over 75% seen once. Sequencing was done on a sample of PBMCs. The receptors were sampled from a woman younger than 35 in good health and CMV-seronegative.

This chain uses TRBV19 with TRBJ1-2; 9 bases fit TRBD1. The V gene's germline CDR1 is LNHDA and CDR2 SQIVND (reference sequence). J lost 2 bases, V lost 5 bases, and 6 bases had no gene match. This CDR3 is built from 15 residues. CDR3 in DNA: TGTGCCAGTAGTCCGGACAGGGGATTCAACTATGGCTACACCTTC. Protein: CASSPDRGFNYGYTF.

The chain couples TRBV19 to TRBJ2-7; TRBD1 agrees at 9 bases. Germline V gene data show CDR1 as LNHDA and CDR2 as SQIVND (reference sequence). The CDR3 sequence is 14 residues long. Trimming cost V 3 bases and J 6 bases; bases outside gene matches: 6. The CDR3 nucleotides read TGTGCCAGTAGTATTGGGACAGGGTTTCGCGAGCAGTACTTC. This gives the protein CASSIGTGFREQYF.

The V and J genes are TRBV28 and TRBJ1-1; no clear D gene. The CDR3 has 13 amino acids. V lost 3 bases and J lost 5, with 10 bases in between. Germline values: CDR1 MDHEN, CDR2 SYDVKM. CDR3 loop: CASSFSGRTEAFF. CDR3 sequence (DNA): TGTGCCAGCAGTTTTTCGGGTCGAACTGAAGCTTTCTTT.

The chain couples TRBV7-2 to TRBJ1-2; D perhaps matches TRBD1 (5 bases). Trimming took off 10 bases at V and 4 bases at J, with 16 bases between the two ends. The CDR3 runs 13 residues. The germline V gene has CDR1 SGHTA and CDR2 FQGNSA. The CDR3 region has the DNA TGTGCCATCCCTCCCCGACAGTTCTATGGCTACACCTTC. Amino acids: CAIPPRQFYGYTF.

The rearrangement uses TRBV29-1 and TRBJ2-7, with D hard to call. Looked up from germline, CDR1 is SQVTM and CDR2 is ANQGSEA. Trimming shortened V by 6 bases and J by 2 bases, and 17 bases separated the two germline ends. The CDR3 has 14 residues. This CDR3 is CSVAEVRGPYEQYF. In nucleotides, the CDR3 is TGCAGCGTGGCAGAGGTAAGAGGCCCCTACGAGCAGTACTTC.

The chain recombines TRBV11-3 with TRBJ2-5; D not certain. Trimming removed 1 base from V and 7 bases from J, with 10 bases in between. The CDR3 runs to 13 residues. Germline-derived CDR1 and CDR2 are SGHNT and YENEEA. The CDR3 reads CASSLGRGRTQYF. The CDR3 DNA reads as TGTGCCAGCAGCTTAGGACGAGGAAGGACCCAGTACTTC.

V is TRBV7-9 and J is TRBJ1-5; D not resolved. The germline V and J ends were trimmed by 5 bases and 1 base, with 9 bases remaining between them. The CDR3 has 14 residues. The germline V gene has CDR1 SEHNR and CDR2 FQNEAQ (reference sequence). The CDR3 coding sequence is TGTGCCAGCAGCCAGGTTGGGAGCAATCAGCCCCAGCATTTT. As protein: CASSQVGSNQPQHF.

This chain connects TRBV15 to TRBJ2-5; 11 nucleotides agree with TRBD2. The CDR3 runs 18 residues. Germline lookup yields CDR1 LNHNV and CDR2 YYDKDF (reference sequence). With V trimmed by 0 bases and J by 1 base, 7 bases remained unmatched. The CDR3 reads CATSRESTSGGPQETQYF. CDR3 bases: TGTGCCACCAGCAGAGAATCCACTAGCGGGGGCCCCCAAGAGACCCAGTACTTC.

The chain uses TRBV5-5 and TRBJ2-2; TRBD2 agrees at 11 bases. V shed 4 bases, J shed 5 bases, and the junction held 10 bases outside the gene matches. CDR1 is SGHKS, CDR2 YYEKEE, per germline (reference sequence). The CDR3 covers 17 residues. CDR3 DNA: TGTGCCAGCAGCGAACTAGCGGGAGTTTTTGTTACCGGGGAGCTGTTTTTT. It specifies CASSELAGVFVTGELFF.

CDR3 coding DNA: TGTGCCAGCAGAAGAGCCGGGACTAGCGTTCCCGACGAGCAGTACTTC. This translates into CASRRAGTSVPDEQYF. V is TRBV5-6 and J is TRBJ2-7, with 10 bases aligning to TRBD2. Germline V CDR1 and CDR2: SGHDT, YYEEEE. CDR3 length equals 16 residues. With V trimmed by 5 bases and J by 5 bases, 13 bases remained unmatched.

This clone came up a few times. The chain has TRBV7-8 and TRBJ2-7; 10 bases agree with TRBD2. The V segment lost 1 base and the J segment 7 bases; nucleotides outside the gene matches: 7. The CDR3 extends over 15 amino acids. Germline assignment: CDR1 SGHVS and CDR2 FQNEAQ. CDR3 amino acids: CASSLGASGSLEQYF. The CDR3 DNA sequence: TGTGCCAGCAGCTTAGGAGCTAGCGGGAGCCTGGAGCAGTACTTC.

This chain connects TRBV10-2 to TRBJ1-4, with TRBD1 as a possible D gene (6 bases). The germline V gene encodes CDR1 WSHSY and CDR2 SAAADI. V dropped 2 bases and J dropped 3 bases, with 10 bases sitting between them. The length of the CDR3 is 15 residues. DNA of the CDR3: TGCGCCAGCAGTGAGGGACAGATGGCTAATGAAAAACTGTTTTTT. Its translation: CASSEGQMANEKLFF.

V gene TRBV28 combines with J gene TRBJ1-2; D perhaps matches TRBD1 (6 bases). The ends were cut back, 2 bases at V and 7 bases at J, with 14 bases in the middle. CDR1 MDHEN and CDR2 SYDVKM come from the germline V gene. This CDR3 has 14 amino acids. The CDR3 bases are TGTGCCAGCAGTTTAGGGGGCCCCCCTGTTGGCTACACCTTC. The encoded protein is CASSLGGPPVGYTF.

The chain couples TRBV2 to TRBJ2-7; D is possibly TRBD2 (6 bases). The length of the CDR3 is 14 residues. V dropped 6 bases and J dropped 4 bases, with 16 bases sitting between them. Germline CDR1 SNHLY, CDR2 FYNNEI. The CDR3 protein is CASSPRDSGYEQYF. The CDR3 nucleotides read TGTGCCAGCAGCCCCCGGGACTCAGGTTACGAGCAGTACTTC.